This T cell receptor (beta chain) is drawn from a study of blood T cell repertoires in COVID-19. Study context: The United States, Italy and Spain supplied acute and convalescent COVID-19 samples. The cDNA or gDNA used as material had been derived from T cells, B-cell-depleted T cells, or PBMCs.

Per the original methods: Estimation of nucleated cell counts was performed using reference gene primer amplification. The repertoire was sequenced with immunoSEQ multiplex PCR; TCRdb's copy has only in-frame clones and lacks some. The D gene and trimming were derived from the DNA, and the V and J assignments and clone size from that table. The sample contains about 69,000 clones, 79% of which appear only once. The length of the CDR3 is 14 residues. Germline assignment: CDR1 MGHRA and CDR2 YSYEKL. Trimming pared 5 bases from V and 2 bases from J, leaving 12 bases between. The sample consisted of peripheral blood. The clonotype comes from a man between 60 and 70 years old with acute or convalescent COVID-19. V usage is TRBV4-1 and J usage is TRBJ1-2; D is perhaps TRBD1 (5 bases). The CDR3 spells CASSDGQGNYGYTF. Here the CDR3 DNA reads TGCGCCAGCAGCGACGGACAAGGAAACTATGGCTACACCTTC.